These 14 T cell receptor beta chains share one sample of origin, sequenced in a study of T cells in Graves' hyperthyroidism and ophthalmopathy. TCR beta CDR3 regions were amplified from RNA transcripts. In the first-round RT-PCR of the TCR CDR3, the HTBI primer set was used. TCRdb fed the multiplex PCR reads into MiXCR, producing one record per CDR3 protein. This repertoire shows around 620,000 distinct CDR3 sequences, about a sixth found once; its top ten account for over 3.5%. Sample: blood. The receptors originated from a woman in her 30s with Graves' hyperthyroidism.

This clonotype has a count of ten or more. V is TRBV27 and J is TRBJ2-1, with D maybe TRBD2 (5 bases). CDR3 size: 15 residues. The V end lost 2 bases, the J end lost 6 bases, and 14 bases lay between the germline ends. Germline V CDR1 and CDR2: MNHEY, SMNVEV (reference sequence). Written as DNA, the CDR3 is TGTGCCAGCAGTTTAGGCCCTCCTGGGAGCAATGAGCAGTTCTTC. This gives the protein CASSLGPPGSNEQFF.

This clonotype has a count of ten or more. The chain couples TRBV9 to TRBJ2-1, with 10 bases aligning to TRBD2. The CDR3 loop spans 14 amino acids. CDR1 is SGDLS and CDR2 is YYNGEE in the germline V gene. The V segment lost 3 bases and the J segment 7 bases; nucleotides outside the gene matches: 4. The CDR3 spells CASSASSGRNEQFF. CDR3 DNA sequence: TGTGCCAGCAGCGCTTCTAGCGGGAGAAATGAGCAGTTCTTC.

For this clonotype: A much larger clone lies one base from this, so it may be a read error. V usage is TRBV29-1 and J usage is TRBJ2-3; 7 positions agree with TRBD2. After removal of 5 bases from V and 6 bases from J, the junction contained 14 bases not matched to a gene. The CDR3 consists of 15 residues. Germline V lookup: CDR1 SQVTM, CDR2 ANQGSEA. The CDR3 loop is CSVKSLSGRADTQYF. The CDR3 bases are TGCAGCGTTAAAAGTTTATCGGGGAGGGCGGATACGCAGTATTTT.

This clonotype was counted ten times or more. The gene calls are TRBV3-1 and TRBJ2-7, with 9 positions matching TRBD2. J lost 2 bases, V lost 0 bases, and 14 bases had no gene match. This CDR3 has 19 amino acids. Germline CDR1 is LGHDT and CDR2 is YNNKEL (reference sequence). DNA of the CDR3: TGTGCCAGCAGCCAAGAAAGTCCTAGCGGGATCCTAATACCCTACGAGCAGTACTTC. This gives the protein CASSQESPSGILIPYEQYF.

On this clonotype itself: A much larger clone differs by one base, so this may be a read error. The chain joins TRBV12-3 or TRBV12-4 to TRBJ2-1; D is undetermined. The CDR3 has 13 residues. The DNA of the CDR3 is TGTGCCAGCAGTTTATGGCAGTACAATGAGCGGTTCTTC. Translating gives CASSLWQYNERFF.

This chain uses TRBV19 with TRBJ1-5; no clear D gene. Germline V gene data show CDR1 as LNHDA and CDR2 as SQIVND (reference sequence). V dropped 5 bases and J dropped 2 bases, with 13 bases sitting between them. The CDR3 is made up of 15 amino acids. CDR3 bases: TGTGCCAGTAGTTTCGGATCTCAAGGCAATCAGCCCCAGCATTTT. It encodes CASSFGSQGNQPQHF.

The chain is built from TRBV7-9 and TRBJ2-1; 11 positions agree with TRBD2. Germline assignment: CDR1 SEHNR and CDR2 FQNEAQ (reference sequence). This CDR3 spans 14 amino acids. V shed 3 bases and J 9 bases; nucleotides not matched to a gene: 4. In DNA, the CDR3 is TGTGCCAGCAGCTTCGGGACTAGCGGCGTTGAGCAGTTCTTC. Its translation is CASSFGTSGVEQFF.

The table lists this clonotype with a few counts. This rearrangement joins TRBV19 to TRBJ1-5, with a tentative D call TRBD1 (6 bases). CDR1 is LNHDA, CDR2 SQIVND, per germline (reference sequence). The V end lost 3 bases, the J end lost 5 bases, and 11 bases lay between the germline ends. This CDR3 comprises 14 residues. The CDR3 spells CASSIQGFYQPQHF. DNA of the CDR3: TGTGCCAGTAGTATCCAGGGGTTTTATCAGCCCCAGCATTTT.

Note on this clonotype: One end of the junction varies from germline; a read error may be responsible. The CDR3 loop reads CTSSWGRTYEQYF. For the CDR3, the DNA is TGTACCAGCAGTTGGGGACGGACCTACGAGCAGTACTTC. The chain uses TRBV12-3 or TRBV12-4 and TRBJ2-7; D is perhaps TRBD1 or TRBD2 (5 bases each). The CDR3 spans 13 residues.

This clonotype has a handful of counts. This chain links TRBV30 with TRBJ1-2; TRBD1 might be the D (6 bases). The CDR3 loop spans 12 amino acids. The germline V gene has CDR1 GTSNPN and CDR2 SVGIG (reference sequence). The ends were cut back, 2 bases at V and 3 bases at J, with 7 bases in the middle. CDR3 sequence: CAWSSGDYGYTF. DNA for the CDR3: TGTGCCTGGAGTTCAGGGGACTATGGCTACACCTTC.

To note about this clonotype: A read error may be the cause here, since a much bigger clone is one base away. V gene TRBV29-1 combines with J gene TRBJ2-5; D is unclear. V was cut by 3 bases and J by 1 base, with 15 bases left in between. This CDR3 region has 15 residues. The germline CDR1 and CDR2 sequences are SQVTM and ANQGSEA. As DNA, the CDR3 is TGCAGCGTTGATTCTAGGCGGAAAAGCCAAGAGACCCAGTACTTC. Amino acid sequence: CSVDSRRKSQETQYF.

The CDR3 loop is CASGLVSGRPGELFF. DNA of the CDR3: TGTGCTAGTGGTTTGGTGTCGGGCCGCCCCGGGGAGCTGTTTTTT. The chain uses TRBV12-5 and TRBJ2-2; D call uncertain. Germline V CDR1 and CDR2: LGHNT, FRNRAP. CDR3 length: 15 residues. The V gene lost 0 bases and the J gene lost 6 bases, with 11 bases spanning the gap. Full variable domain (remainder filled in from reference TRBV12-5 and TRBJ2-2): DARVTQTPRHKVTEMGQEVTMRCQPILGHNTVFWYRQTMMQGLELLAYFRNRAPLDDSGMPKDRFSAEMPDATLATLKIQPSEPRDSAVYFCASGLVSGRPGELFFGEGSRLTVL.

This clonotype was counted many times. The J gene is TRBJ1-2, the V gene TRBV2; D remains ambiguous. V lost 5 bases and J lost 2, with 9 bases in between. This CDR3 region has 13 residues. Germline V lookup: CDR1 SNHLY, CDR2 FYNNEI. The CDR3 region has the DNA TGTGCCAGCAGTACGGATGCAAACTATGGCTACACCTTC. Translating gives CASSTDANYGYTF. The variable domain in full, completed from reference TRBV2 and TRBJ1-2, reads EPEVTQTPSHQVTQMGQEVILRCVPISNHLYFYWYRQILGQKVEFLVSFYNNEISEKSEIFDDQFSVERPDGSNFTLKIRSTKLEDSAMYFCASSTDANYGYTFGSGTRLTVV.

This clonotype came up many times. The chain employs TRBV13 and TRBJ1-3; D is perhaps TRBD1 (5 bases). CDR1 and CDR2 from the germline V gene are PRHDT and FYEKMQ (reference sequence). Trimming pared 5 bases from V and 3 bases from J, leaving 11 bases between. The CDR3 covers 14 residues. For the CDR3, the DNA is TGTGCCAGCAGCATCGGGGGGAATGGAAACACCATATATTTT. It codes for CASSIGGNGNTIYF.